A single sample is the source of the 8 T cell receptor beta chains below, sequenced in a study of regulatory T cells in long-lasting Graves disease. HTBI primers from iRepertoire and Arm-PCR of CDR3 regions yielded the TCR beta libraries. TCRdb reprocessed the multiplex PCR reads via MiXCR and lists one record per CDR3 protein. This sample has some 560,000 distinct CDR3 sequences, with approximately 16% found just once. Time point defined: newly diagnosed GD, antithyroid drugs for less than 3 months. PBMC RNA was the source of the TCR library. The sample also formed part of further work on T cells in Graves' hyperthyroidism and ophthalmopathy.

Here the sequenced sample was peripheral blood mononuclear cells (PBMCs), taken at new diagnosis, from a patient treated with antithyroid drugs. The receptors here all came from a woman in her forties or fifties with Graves disease.

This clonotype was recorded many times. The chain links TRBV6-1 to TRBJ2-7; 10 positions agree with TRBD1. This CDR3 is 15 amino acids long. Trimming at V came to 5 bases and at J to 5 bases, leaving 9 bases not matched to a gene. Germline CDR1 is MNHNS and CDR2 is SASEGT. For the CDR3, the DNA is TGTGCCAGCAGTCAGCCAGGGACAGGGGATCACGAGCAGTACTTC. It yields the protein CASSQPGTGDHEQYF.

This clonotype was seen repeatedly, ten times or more. The CDR3 is CGKRGAANSPLHF. In nucleotides, the CDR3 is TGCGGAAAGCGGGGGGCGGCTAATTCACCCCTCCACTTT. The V gene is TRBV20-1, the J gene TRBJ1-6; D is perhaps TRBD1 (6 bases). Germline V lookup: CDR1 DFQATT, CDR2 SNEGSKA (reference sequence). The CDR3 spans 13 residues.

The chain couples TRBV3-1 to TRBJ1-1; perhaps TRBD1 as D (5 bases). The germline V gene has CDR1 LGHDT and CDR2 YNNKEL (reference sequence). The CDR3 sequence is 15 residues long. The ends were cut back, 4 bases at V and 2 bases at J, with 14 bases in the middle. CDR3 bases: TGTGCCAGCAGCCCCCAGCGTAGGACAAACACTGAAGCTTTCTTT. Translating it yields CASSPQRRTNTEAFF.

Ten or more counts support this clonotype. The CDR3 DNA reads as TGTGCCAGCAGTTTGGTCCCGGAGGACCCTAGCGGGGGACGCACCGGGGAGCTGTTTTTT. It yields the protein CASSLVPEDPSGGRTGELFF. This rearrangement joins TRBV12-3 or TRBV12-4 to TRBJ2-2; 10 bases map to TRBD2. V dropped 3 bases and J dropped 4; count of bases not matched to a gene: 17. The CDR3 extends over 20 amino acids.

The chain combines TRBV20-1 with TRBJ2-2; D gene unclear. From germline, CDR1 is DFQATT and CDR2 SNEGSKA (reference sequence). V was pared by 5 bases and J by 7 bases, with 23 bases between. This CDR3 is built from 16 residues. CDR3 in amino acids: CSAPLWTDDWGGELFF. CDR3 DNA sequence: TGCAGTGCTCCGCTTTGGACCGATGACTGGGGCGGGGAGCTGTTTTTT.

This chain's CDR3 is CASSVGVVSYGYTF. CDR3 in DNA: TGTGCCAGCAGCGTAGGGGTAGTTAGCTATGGCTACACCTTC. The chain joins TRBV3-1 to TRBJ1-2; TRBD1 is a possible D gene (5 bases). The CDR3 has 14 amino acids. Germline V gene sequence: CDR1 LGHDT, CDR2 YNNKEL (reference sequence). Deletions cut 5 bases from V and 4 bases from J, with 14 bases between.

The J gene is TRBJ2-5, the V gene TRBV12-3 or TRBV12-4, with TRBD1 as a possible D gene (5 bases). Trimming removed 5 bases at V and 3 bases at J, with 16 bases between. This CDR3 is 15 amino acids long. This chain's CDR3 is CASSPTGFFKETQYF. In DNA, the CDR3 is TGTGCCAGCAGTCCAACAGGTTTCTTTAAAGAGACCCAGTACTTC.

In this sample, this clonotype turned up many times. This chain uses TRBV12-5 with TRBJ2-7; TRBD1 matches 7 bases. Per the germline V gene, CDR1 is LGHNT and CDR2 is FRNRAP. With 3 bases clipped from V and 2 bases from J, the junction kept 7 bases outside the gene matches. This CDR3 is 15 amino acids long. CDR3 sequence reads: CASGFTRDRTYEQYF. The CDR3, as DNA: TGTGCTAGTGGTTTTACTCGGGACAGAACCTACGAGCAGTACTTC.